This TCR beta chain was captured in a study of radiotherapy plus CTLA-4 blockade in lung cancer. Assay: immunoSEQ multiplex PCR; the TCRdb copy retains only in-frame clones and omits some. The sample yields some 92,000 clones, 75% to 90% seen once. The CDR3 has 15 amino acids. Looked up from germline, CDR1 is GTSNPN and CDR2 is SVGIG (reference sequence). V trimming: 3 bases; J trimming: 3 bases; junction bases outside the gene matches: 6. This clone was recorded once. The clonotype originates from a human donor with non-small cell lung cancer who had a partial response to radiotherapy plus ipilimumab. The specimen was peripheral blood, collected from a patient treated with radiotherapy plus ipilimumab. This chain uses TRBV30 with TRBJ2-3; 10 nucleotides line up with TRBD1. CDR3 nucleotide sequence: TGTGCCTGGAGGGCACCGGGACAGGGGACAGATACGCAGTATTTT. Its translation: CAWRAPGQGTDTQYF.